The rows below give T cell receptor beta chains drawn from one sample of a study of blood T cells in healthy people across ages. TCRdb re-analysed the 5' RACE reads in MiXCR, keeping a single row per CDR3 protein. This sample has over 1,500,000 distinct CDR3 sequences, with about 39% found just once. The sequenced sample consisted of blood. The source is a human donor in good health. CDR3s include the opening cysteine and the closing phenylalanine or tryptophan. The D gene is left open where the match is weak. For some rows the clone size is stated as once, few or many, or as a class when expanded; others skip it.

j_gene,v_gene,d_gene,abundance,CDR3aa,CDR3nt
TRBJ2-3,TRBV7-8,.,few,CASSHFGTDTQYF,TGTGCCAGCAGCCATTTCGGTACAGATACGCAGTATTTT
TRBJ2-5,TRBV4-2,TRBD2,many,CASSQKGTSETQYF,TGTGCCAGCAGCCAAAAAGGGACTAGCGAGACCCAGTACTTC
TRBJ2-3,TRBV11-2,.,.,CASSLGATRGDTQYF,TGTGCCAGCAGCTTAGGAGCAACTAGAGGAGATACGCAGTATTTT
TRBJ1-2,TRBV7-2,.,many,CASSPRGRYGYTF,TGTGCCAGCAGTCCCAGGGGACGATATGGCTACACCTTC
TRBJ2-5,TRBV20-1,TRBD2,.,CSARYASGSVQETQYF,TGCAGTGCTAGATACGCTAGCGGATCAGTACAAGAGACCCAGTACTTC
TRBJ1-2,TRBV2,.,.,CASSDRFGGYTF,TGTGCCAGCAGTGATAGATTTGGTGGCTACACCTTC
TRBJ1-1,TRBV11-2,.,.,CASSWPGPAIAFF,TGTGCCAGCAGCTGGCCGGGACCGGCTATAGCTTTCTTT
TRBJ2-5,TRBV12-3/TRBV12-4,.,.,CASRRTVEETQYF,TGTGCCAGCAGGCGGACAGTTGAAGAGACCCAGTACTTC
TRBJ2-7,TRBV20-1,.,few,CSASGATSSYEQYF,TGCAGTGCTAGTGGGGCGACTAGCTCCTACGAGCAGTACTTC
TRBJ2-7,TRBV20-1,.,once,CSAGPSYEQYF,TGCAGTGCCGGGCCTTCCTACGAGCAGTACTTC
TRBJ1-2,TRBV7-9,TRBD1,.,CASNFETGTHGYTF,TGTGCCAGCAACTTCGAGACAGGGACCCATGGCTACACCTTC
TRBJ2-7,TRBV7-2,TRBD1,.,CASSLAGQANYEQYF,TGTGCCAGCAGCCTAGCAGGACAGGCAAACTACGAGCAGTACTTC
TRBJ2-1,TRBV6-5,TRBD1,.,CASSTPGQGLPYWFF,TGTGCCAGCAGTACCCCCGGACAGGGCCTCCCTTATTGGTTCTTC
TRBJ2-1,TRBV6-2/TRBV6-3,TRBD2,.,CASSYSNLGTNYNEQFF,TGTGCCAGCAGTTACTCGAATCTGGGGACTAATTACAATGAGCAGTTCTTC
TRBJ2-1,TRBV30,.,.,CAWSRQVGEQFF,TGTGCCTGGAGTAGGCAAGTCGGGGAGCAGTTCTTC
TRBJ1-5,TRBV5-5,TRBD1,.,CASSLRQGASNQPQHF,TGTGCCAGCAGCTTGAGACAGGGGGCGAGCAATCAGCCCCAGCATTTT
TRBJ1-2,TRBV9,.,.,CASSGGETANYGYTF,TGTGCCAGCAGCGGGGGGGAGACAGCAAACTATGGCTACACCTTC
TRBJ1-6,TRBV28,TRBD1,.,CASSPPAGGGSPLHF,TGTGCCAGCAGCCCCCCCGCAGGGGGCGGATCACCCCTCCACTTT
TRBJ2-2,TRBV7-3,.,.,CASSLRWNTGELFF,TGTGCCAGCAGCTTAAGGTGGAACACCGGGGAGCTGTTTTTT
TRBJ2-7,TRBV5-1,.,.,CASIRLSSEQYF,TGCGCCAGCATCAGGCTTAGCTCCGAGCAGTACTTC
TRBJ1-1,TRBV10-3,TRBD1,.,CAITPTGETEAFF,TGTGCCATCACTCCGACAGGGGAAACTGAAGCTTTCTTT
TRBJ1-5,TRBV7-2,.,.,CASSLVPGINQPQHF,TGTGCCAGCAGCTTAGTACCGGGGATCAATCAGCCCCAGCATTTT
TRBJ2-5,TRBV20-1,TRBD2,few,CSLSGGGGSLETQYF,TGCAGCCTAAGTGGAGGCGGGGGTTCGTTAGAGACCCAGTACTTC